This entry lists 17 T cell receptor beta chains sequenced from one sample in a study of T cells in Graves' hyperthyroidism and ophthalmopathy. RNA transcripts were the template for amplifying TCR beta CDR3 regions. During a first-round RT-PCR of the TCR CDR3, the HTBI primer set was used. MiXCR was run by TCRdb on the multiplex PCR reads, yielding one entry per CDR3 protein. The data show fewer than 550,000 distinct CDR3 sequences, roughly a quarter seen once. The specimen sequenced was blood. The receptors were sampled from a woman aged 25-40 years with Graves' ophthalmopathy.

This clonotype has ten or more counts. The gene calls are TRBV11-1 and TRBJ1-1; D is undetermined. This CDR3 spans 17 amino acids. Germline CDR1 SGHAT, CDR2 FQDESV (reference sequence). Trimming removed 1 base from V and 2 bases from J, with 17 bases in between. The CDR3 sequence: CASSLVGSGILNTEAFF. As DNA, the CDR3 is TGTGCCAGCAGCTTAGTTGGGTCAGGAATACTTAACACTGAAGCTTTCTTT.

V gene TRBV4-1 combines with J gene TRBJ2-5; 10 positions match TRBD2. V gave up 1 base and J gave up 7 bases; unmatched junction bases: 6. This CDR3 is built from 15 residues. CDR1 and CDR2 from the germline V gene are MGHRA and YSYEKL. In DNA, the CDR3 is TGCGCCAGCAGCCAAGGCGTGACTAGCGGGTTGACCCAGTACTTC. It translates to CASSQGVTSGLTQYF.

This clonotype was seen at least ten times. The chain links TRBV5-5 to TRBJ1-2, with D possibly being TRBD1 (6 bases). Germline loops: CDR1 SGHKS, CDR2 YYEKEE (reference sequence). The length of the CDR3 is 15 residues. The ends were cut back, 4 bases at V and 6 bases at J, with 19 bases in the middle. CDR3 residues: CASSHPHRVGDGYTF. CDR3 DNA: TGTGCCAGCAGCCACCCACACAGGGTTGGAGATGGCTACACCTTC.

This clonotype was detected many times. The genes are TRBV3-1 and TRBJ2-2; 12 bases fit TRBD2. V lost 2 bases to trimming and J lost 4 bases; unmatched junction nucleotides: 5. The CDR3 runs to 17 residues. The germline gives CDR1 LGHDT, CDR2 YNNKEL (reference sequence). This CDR3 is CASSQLAGGRVTGELFF. CDR3 coding DNA: TGTGCCAGCAGCCAACTAGCGGGGGGGCGTGTCACCGGGGAGCTGTTTTTT.

This clonotype was seen a handful of times. The rearrangement uses TRBV5-8 and TRBJ1-1; tentative D call: TRBD1 (5 bases). CDR1 and CDR2 (germline): SGHTS, YDEGEE. Trimming removed 0 bases at V and 6 bases at J, with 15 bases between. The CDR3 is 15 amino acids. CDR3 sequence (DNA): TGTGCCAGCAGCTTGGTTAGGGGATCTCTGTCTGAAGCTTTCTTT. Amino acid sequence: CASSLVRGSLSEAFF.

The gene calls are TRBV6-1 and TRBJ1-3; possible D gene TRBD1, 6 bases. Trimming stripped 0 bases from V and 2 bases from J, with 14 bases between. CDR3 length: 17 residues. Germline CDR1 and CDR2: MNHNS and SASEGT. In DNA form, the CDR3 reads TGTGCCAGCAGTGAAGCGCTTCTGGGGGCAGCTGGAAACACCATATATTTT. Translated: CASSEALLGAAGNTIYF.

This clonotype was counted ten times or more. The V gene is TRBV10-3, the J gene TRBJ2-7; the D gene is possibly TRBD2 (6 bases). The CDR3 is 13 amino acids. The V gene's germline CDR1 is ENHRY and CDR2 SYGVKD. Trimming removed 8 bases at V and 0 bases at J, with 11 bases between. DNA of the CDR3: TGTGCCATCCACGGGGGACCCTCCTACGAGCAGTACTTC. Protein product: CAIHGGPSYEQYF.

CDR3 coding DNA: TGCGCCAGCAGCCTACAGGGGATGAACGAGCAGTACTTC. This encodes CASSLQGMNEQYF. This chain joins TRBV5-1 and TRBJ2-7, with 7 positions matching TRBD1. This CDR3 spans 13 amino acids. J gave up 5 bases and V 4 bases, and 6 bases lay outside the gene matches. From germline, CDR1 is SGHRS and CDR2 YFSETQ.

This chain uses TRBV11-1 with TRBJ1-2, with D maybe TRBD1 (5 bases). The germline gives CDR1 SGHAT, CDR2 FQDESV (reference sequence). Trimming left V 3 bases short and J 0 bases short, with 14 bases between. This CDR3 is built from 16 residues. The CDR3 bases are TGTGCCAGCAGCTTTGTACAGGATAGACCTAACTATGGCTACACCTTC. Amino acid sequence: CASSFVQDRPNYGYTF.

This clonotype has a count of ten or more. The V and J genes are TRBV12-3 or TRBV12-4 and TRBJ1-5; D unclear. Trimming left V 6 bases short and J 3 bases short, with 12 bases between. The CDR3 runs 14 residues. CDR3 sequence (DNA): TGTGCCAGCAGCCTCGTAAGTCTCAATCAGCCCCAGCATTTT. It specifies CASSLVSLNQPQHF.

V is TRBV19 and J is TRBJ1-5; D unresolved. Germline values: CDR1 LNHDA, CDR2 SQIVND (reference sequence). The CDR3 covers 18 residues. V was cut by 1 base and J by 0 bases, with 16 bases left in between. The CDR3 sequence is CASSIAPPPILSNQPQHF. The CDR3 DNA reads as TGTGCCAGTAGTATAGCACCTCCCCCAATTCTTAGCAATCAGCCCCAGCATTTT.

This clonotype has only a few counts. The chain combines TRBV6-1 with TRBJ1-1; D gene unclear. The ends were cut back, 1 base at V and 6 bases at J, with 9 bases in the middle. In germline, CDR1 is MNHNS, CDR2 SASEGT. The CDR3 extends over 13 amino acids. The CDR3 sequence: CASSEVGIAEAFF. CDR3 DNA sequence: TGTGCCAGCAGTGAAGTAGGGATCGCTGAAGCTTTCTTT.

This clonotype was picked up many times. The chain links TRBV6-2 or TRBV6-3 to TRBJ2-7; D is perhaps TRBD2 (6 bases). From germline, CDR1 is MNHEY and CDR2 SVGEGT. The length of the CDR3 is 14 residues. V lost 2 bases to trimming and J lost 4 bases, with 12 bases between them. The CDR3 DNA is TGTGCCAGCAGTTACATTGTCCGGGGGTACGAGCAGTACTTC. Its translation: CASSYIVRGYEQYF.

This clonotype was recorded at least ten times. The genes are TRBV6-1 and TRBJ1-1, with D perhaps matching TRBD1 (6 bases). The V gene's germline CDR1 is MNHNS and CDR2 SASEGT. The ends were cut back, 5 bases at V and 0 bases at J, with 13 bases in the middle. CDR3 size: 15 residues. DNA for the CDR3: TGTGCCAGCAGTCCGGGAGGGGGGGTGAACACTGAAGCTTTCTTT. Amino acid sequence: CASSPGGGVNTEAFF.

The rearrangement links TRBV11-2 to TRBJ2-1; D is unclear. The germline V gene has CDR1 SGHAT and CDR2 FQNNGV. V lost 4 bases and J lost 4, with 23 bases in between. This CDR3 has 18 amino acids. CDR3 bases: TGTGCCAGCAGCTCCCTAAGGTCCCAAAGTTCGAGATACAATGAGCAGTTCTTC. Its translation is CASSSLRSQSSRYNEQFF.

This clonotype was observed at least ten times. The chain carries TRBV4-2 and TRBJ2-5, with 15 bases lining up with TRBD2. Germline values: CDR1 LGHNA, CDR2 YNFKEQ. With 1 base clipped from V and 3 bases from J, the junction kept 3 bases outside the gene matches. The CDR3 extends over 17 amino acids. CDR3 region: CASSQGGLAGGEETQYF. CDR3 in DNA: TGTGCCAGCAGCCAAGGGGGACTAGCGGGGGGTGAAGAGACCCAGTACTTC.

This clonotype was seen a few times. V usage is TRBV19 and J usage is TRBJ1-5; D is possibly TRBD1 (5 bases). The CDR3 extends over 15 amino acids. CDR1 is LNHDA, CDR2 SQIVND, per germline (reference sequence). V dropped 6 bases and J dropped 2 bases, with 14 bases sitting between them. CDR3 sequence reads: CASRPQGSGNQPQHF. The CDR3, as DNA: TGTGCCAGTAGACCCCAGGGATCTGGCAATCAGCCCCAGCATTTT. The whole variable domain, filled in from reference TRBV19 and TRBJ1-5, reads DGGITQSPKYLFRKEGQNVTLSCEQNLNHDAMYWYRQDPGQGLRLIYYSQIVNDFQKGDIAEGYSVSREKKESFPLTVTSAQKNPTAFYLCASRPQGSGNQPQHFGDGTRLSIL.